These T cell receptor beta chains were read from a single sample in a study of T cells in Graves' hyperthyroidism and ophthalmopathy. Each CDR3 protein is one row after TCRdb ran MiXCR on the multiplex PCR reads. The sample lists 450,000 to 700,000 distinct CDR3 sequences; about 45% were seen once. Sequencing was carried out using peripheral blood or thyroid tissue (not recorded which). Every receptor here comes from an adult woman with Graves' disease, either hyperthyroidism or ophthalmopathy (not recorded which). The CDR3 runs from the conserved cysteine through the conserved F or W. The D gene is left open where the match is weak. Some rows have no size entry. The others give once, few or many, or a class for an expanded clone.

- TRBJ2-6 - TRBV12-3/TRBV12-4 TGTGCCAGCAGCCGGCGAGGGGGGGACAACGTCCTGACTTTC CASSRRGGDNVLTF
many TRBJ2-7 - TRBV6-1 TGTGCCAGCAGCCCGACCTCCTACGAGCAGTACTTC CASSPTSYEQYF
- TRBJ1-2 - TRBV7-2 TGTGCCAGCAGCTTAGATCTGGGGCCCTATGGCTACACCTTC CASSLDLGPYGYTF
few TRBJ2-7 - TRBV7-8 TGTGCCAGCAGTGCCCAGCAGAAGCAGTACTTC CASSAQQKQYF
many TRBJ2-7 - TRBV20-1 TGCAGTGCTAGAGATCATTTTATCGGCAGGGTCTACGAGCAGTACTTC CSARDHFIGRVYEQYF
- TRBJ2-5 - TRBV7-9 TGTGCCAGCAGCTTAGGCTCCGGGGAGCTTGGAGAGACCCAGTACTTC CASSLGSGELGETQYF
- TRBJ2-7 - TRBV25-1 TGTGCCAGCAGTGCTAGACGGGAGCCCTTCGAGCAGTACTTC CASSARREPFEQYF
- TRBJ1-2 - TRBV14 TGTGCCAGCAGCCCTTTGAACGGGGAAAGAAGGAACGGCTACACCTTC CASSPLNGERRNGYTF
- TRBJ1-5 TRBD1 TRBV20-1 TGCAGTGCAAAGACCGGGACAGGGCATCAGCCCCAGCATTTT CSAKTGTGHQPQHF
- TRBJ1-5 - TRBV29-1 TGCAGCCCTAAAAATAGCAATCAGCCCCAGCATTTT CSPKNSNQPQHF
many TRBJ1-3 - TRBV29-1 TGCAGCGTTCGACAGAACTCTGGAAACACCATATATTTT CSVRQNSGNTIYF
- TRBJ2-7 TRBD2 TRBV6-4 TGTGCCACCTCTCGACTAGCGGGATCCTACGAGCAGTACTTC CATSRLAGSYEQYF
- TRBJ1-1 - TRBV7-2 TGTGCCAGCAGCTTATTGCCAGGTTCCCAAGGTTTCTTT CASSLLPGSQGFF
many TRBJ1-1 - TRBV27 TGTGCCAGCAGGTCGGGGCTCAACACTGAAGCTTTCTTT CASRSGLNTEAFF
- TRBJ2-2 - TRBV19 - CASRGTGSCFF
- TRBJ1-1 - TRBV5-1 TGCGCCAGCAGCTTGTACGGTGTCACTGAAGCTTTCTTT CASSLYGVTEAFF
- TRBJ2-5 TRBD2 TRBV5-1 TGCGCCAGCAGCCGATCTCAGCGGGAACAAGAGACCCAGTACTTC CASSRSQREQETQYF
many TRBJ2-2 TRBD1 TRBV9 TGTGCCAGCAGCACCCGGGACAGAGCGAACACCGGGGAGCTGTTTTTT CASSTRDRANTGELFF
- TRBJ2-7 - TRBV7-2 TGTGCCAGCAGCTTAGCCCGTCAAGACTACGAGCAGTACTTC CASSLARQDYEQYF
- TRBJ1-5 - TRBV29-1 TGCAGCGGGCCGCGGGGCCGGCAGCCCCAGCATTTT CSGPRGRQPQHF
many TRBJ1-3 TRBD1 TRBV9 TGTGCCAGCAGCGTTGACAGGGCGTCCTCTGGAAACACCATATATTTT CASSVDRASSGNTIYF
- TRBJ1-3 - TRBV5-1 TGCGCCAGCACACCACAGGGTAACTCTGGAAACACCATATATTTT CASTPQGNSGNTIYF
- TRBJ1-1 - TRBV7-9 TGTGCCAGCAGTCCTGACAGTCGATCGGGCACTGAAGCTTTCTTT CASSPDSRSGTEAFF
- TRBJ2-7 TRBD1 TRBV7-9 TGTGCCAGCAGCTTACCCCGGGACAGGGCCCAATCCGGGGAGCTGTACTTC CASSLPRDRAQSGELYF
- TRBJ2-7 - TRBV12-3/TRBV12-4 TGTGCCAGCAGTTCTCCCCGACAGGGAGGGTGGGGCGCCTACGAGCAGTACTTC CASSSPRQGGWGAYEQYF
- TRBJ1-5 - TRBV29-1 TGCAGCGTAGCCGACAGTGCTAGCAATCAGCCCCAGCATTTT CSVADSASNQPQHF
many TRBJ1-4 - TRBV19 TGTGCCAGTAGTATCCTGAATGAAAAACTGTTTTTT CASSILNEKLFF
many TRBJ2-7 - TRBV12-3/TRBV12-4 TGTGCCAGCACACCTGGGGACTCCTACGAGCAGTACTTC CASTPGDSYEQYF
many TRBJ2-5 - TRBV5-1 TGCGCCAGCAGCTTGGTCGCTGAGACCCAGTACTTC CASSLVAETQYF
- TRBJ1-6 - TRBV7-8 TGTGCCAGCAGCTTACTCCCCGGGACCGCGTTTTCGGCCCTCCACTTT CASSLLPGTAFSALHF